These 28 T cell receptor beta chains originate from one sample sequenced in a study of T cells of healthy individuals. TCRdb processed the 5' RACE reads anew with MiXCR; each CDR3 protein has one entry. The sample gives about 63,000 distinct CDR3 sequences, about 16% of which show up once; 4% to 5% is in the top ten. The origin of the receptors is a human donor in good health.

The genes are TRBV19 and TRBJ1-1; tentative D call: TRBD1 (5 bases). V dropped 9 bases and J dropped 0 bases, with 14 bases sitting between them. This CDR3 is 14 amino acids long. CDR1 and CDR2 from the germline V gene are LNHDA and SQIVND (reference sequence). The CDR3 DNA reads TGTGCCAGCACACCCGGGACGATGAACACTGAAGCTTTCTTT. Its protein product is CASTPGTMNTEAFF.

The CDR3 here is CASSSLTGELFF. The CDR3 DNA is TGTGCCAGCAGCTCCCTCACCGGGGAGCTGTTTTTT. This chain links TRBV11-3 with TRBJ2-2; D gene ambiguous. V shed 4 bases and J shed 4 bases, with 4 bases lying between them. From germline, CDR1 is SGHNT and CDR2 YENEEA. The CDR3 has 12 residues.

J is TRBJ2-7 and V is TRBV5-6; D gene uncertain. The CDR3 has 14 amino acids. V shed 2 bases and J shed 2 bases, with 11 bases lying between them. Germline loops: CDR1 SGHDT, CDR2 YYEEEE. CDR3 sequence: CASSLTGDAYEQYF. CDR3 DNA sequence: TGTGCCAGCAGCTTAACTGGGGATGCCTACGAGCAGTACTTC.

The chain is built from TRBV5-6 and TRBJ2-7; D not certain. Germline CDR1 SGHDT, CDR2 YYEEEE. The V end lost 0 bases, the J end lost 3 bases, and 7 bases lay between the germline ends. The CDR3 contains 13 residues. Here the CDR3 DNA reads TGTGCCAGCAGCTTGGCCGCGAGCTACGAGCAGTACTTC. It yields the protein CASSLAASYEQYF. The whole variable domain, remainder taken from reference TRBV5-6 and TRBJ2-7, is DAGVTQSPTHLIKTRGQQVTLRCSPKSGHDTVSWYQQALGQGPQFIFQYYEEEERQRGNFPDRFSGHQFPNYSSELNVNALLLGDSALYLCASSLAASYEQYFGPGTRLTVT.

The chain recombines TRBV20-1 with TRBJ2-4; TRBD2 agrees at 11 bases. V lost 2 bases, J lost 6 bases, and 9 bases stayed unmatched. CDR3 length equals 16 residues. CDR1 is DFQATT, CDR2 SNEGSKA, per germline (reference sequence). The CDR3 DNA reads TGCAGTGCTAGACCGGGACTAGCGGCCGGAGGAAACATTCAGTACTTC. Amino acid sequence: CSARPGLAAGGNIQYF.

In this sample, this clonotype turned up a few times. The V gene is TRBV20-1, the J gene TRBJ1-5, with D unclear. The V end was cut by 3 bases, the J end by 3 bases, with 6 bases between. Germline lookup yields CDR1 DFQATT and CDR2 SNEGSKA (reference sequence). This CDR3 region has 12 residues. CDR3 amino acids: CSASQNNQPQHF. The CDR3 DNA is TGCAGTGCTAGCCAAAACAATCAGCCCCAGCATTTT.

This clonotype was counted many times. The rearrangement joins TRBV3-1 to TRBJ2-1; TRBD2 agrees at 8 bases. The germline gives CDR1 LGHDT, CDR2 YNNKEL (reference sequence). This CDR3 region has 17 residues. Unmatched junction bases numbered 8, after V lost 4 bases and J lost 0 bases. The CDR3 nucleotides read TGTGCCAGCAGCCCTGAGCGGGAGAGAGGCTCCTACAATGAGCAGTTCTTC. Protein sequence: CASSPERERGSYNEQFF.

J is TRBJ2-7 and V is TRBV4-1; D is possibly TRBD2 (6 bases). The CDR3 has 19 amino acids. V lost 3 bases to trimming and J lost 4 bases, with 28 bases between them. Germline V gives CDR1 MGHRA, CDR2 YSYEKL. This CDR3 reads CASSQPKDRVSAGRYEQYF. In DNA form, the CDR3 reads TGCGCCAGCAGCCAGCCTAAGGACCGGGTTAGTGCGGGGCGGTACGAGCAGTACTTC.

In this sample, this clonotype turned up a few times. The chain couples TRBV9 to TRBJ2-5; 7 nucleotides line up with TRBD2. The V gene's germline CDR1 is SGDLS and CDR2 YYNGEE. The CDR3 has 14 amino acids. The trim removed 0 bases at V and 3 bases at J, leaving 2 bases unmatched. The CDR3 spells CASSVGDYEETQYF. DNA of the CDR3: TGTGCCAGCAGCGTAGGGGACTACGAAGAGACCCAGTACTTC.

This clonotype was seen many times. The chain has TRBV18 and TRBJ1-6; D is uncertain. The germline CDR1 and CDR2 sequences are KGHSH and LQKENI. V gave up 3 bases and J gave up 10 bases, with 19 bases separating them. The CDR3 is 16 residues long. The CDR3 coding sequence is TGTGCCAGCTCACCCGTCGGGATAATAGCCGGATCACCCCTCCACTTT. This encodes CASSPVGIIAGSPLHF.

Many counts were recorded for this clonotype. This rearrangement joins TRBV12-3 or TRBV12-4 to TRBJ2-3, with D perhaps TRBD2 (7 bases). V shed 5 bases and J shed 2 bases, with 17 bases lying between them. The CDR3 covers 16 residues. The CDR3 DNA is TGTGCCAGCAGTGTCTCTGCGGGGGCCTACACAGATACGCAGTATTTT. As protein: CASSVSAGAYTDTQYF.

This clonotype showed up many times. The V gene is TRBV30, the J gene TRBJ1-2, with D perhaps matching TRBD1 (5 bases). Germline CDR1 GTSNPN, CDR2 SVGIG (reference sequence). Trimming shortened V by 1 base and J by 5 bases, and 11 bases separated the two germline ends. The CDR3 spans 13 residues. Written as DNA, the CDR3 is TGTGCCTGGAGTGAAACAGGAGAATATGGCTACACCTTC. It is translated as CAWSETGEYGYTF.

This clonotype occurred a few times. The V gene is TRBV10-3, the J gene TRBJ2-4; D uncertain. CDR1 and CDR2 from the germline V gene are ENHRY and SYGVKD. This CDR3 contains 13 residues. V lost 4 bases and J 0 bases, leaving 4 bases between the germline ends. For the CDR3, the DNA is TGTGCCATCAGTGGCGAAGCCAAAAACATTCAGTACTTC. Protein product: CAISGEAKNIQYF.

This clonotype appeared many times. This chain joins TRBV7-3 and TRBJ2-7, with TRBD1 matching over 10 bases. The CDR3 spans 13 residues. V gave up 5 bases and J gave up 6 bases; unmatched junction bases: 4. Germline V gene data show CDR1 as SGHTA and CDR2 as FQGTGA. The CDR3 reads CASSRDRGSEQYF. The CDR3 DNA follows: TGTGCCAGCAGCCGGGACAGGGGCTCCGAGCAGTACTTC.

This rearrangement joins TRBV11-1 to TRBJ1-1; D is ambiguous. Germline loops: CDR1 SGHAT, CDR2 FQDESV (reference sequence). This CDR3 region has 15 residues. V gave up 5 bases and J gave up 1 base, with 14 bases separating them. CDR3 sequence reads: CASSIPNGPNTEAFF. CDR3 coding DNA: TGTGCCAGCAGCATCCCGAACGGACCGAACACTGAAGCTTTCTTT.

The V and J genes are TRBV5-1 and TRBJ1-1; D gene uncertain. V was pared by 1 base and J by 1 base, with 8 bases between. The germline gives CDR1 SGHRS, CDR2 YFSETQ. The CDR3 length is 14 residues. Written as DNA, the CDR3 is TGCGCCAGCAGCTTGAAACAGACGAACACTGAAGCTTTCTTT. It translates to CASSLKQTNTEAFF.

The chain employs TRBV7-9 and TRBJ2-2; perhaps TRBD2 as D (6 bases). The CDR3 sequence is 16 residues long. Per the germline V gene, CDR1 is SEHNR and CDR2 is FQNEAQ (reference sequence). Trimming stripped 5 bases from V and 6 bases from J, with 19 bases between. The CDR3 is CASSLTSFPLAGELFF. CDR3 sequence (DNA): TGTGCCAGCAGCCTAACTAGCTTCCCCCTGGCCGGGGAGCTGTTTTTT. Complete variable domain (other parts from reference TRBV7-9 and TRBJ2-2): DTGVSQNPRHKITKRGQNVTFRCDPISEHNRLYWYRQTLGQGPEFLTYFQNEAQLEKSRLLSDRFSAERPKGSFSTLEIQRTEQGDSAMYLCASSLTSFPLAGELFFGEGSRLTVL.

A few counts support this clonotype. The chain joins TRBV2 to TRBJ1-1; the match to TRBD1 covers 7 bases. J lost 11 bases, V lost 6 bases, and 15 bases had no gene match. From germline, CDR1 is SNHLY and CDR2 FYNNEI. This CDR3 has 14 amino acids. The CDR3 reads CASSPSGQGGPAFF. As DNA, the CDR3 is TGTGCCAGCAGCCCGAGTGGGCAGGGGGGCCCGGCTTTCTTT. Full variable domain (missing parts from reference TRBV2 and TRBJ1-1): EPEVTQTPSHQVTQMGQEVILRCVPISNHLYFYWYRQILGQKVEFLVSFYNNEISEKSEIFDDQFSVERPDGSNFTLKIRSTKLEDSAMYFCASSPSGQGGPAFFGQGTRLTVV.

This clonotype was seen at least ten times. The chain combines TRBV2 with TRBJ1-6, with D possibly TRBD1 on 6 matching bases. CDR1 and CDR2 from the germline V gene are SNHLY and FYNNEI. The CDR3 contains 15 residues. Trimming pared 2 bases from V and 7 bases from J, leaving 12 bases between. The CDR3 sequence is CASSEWAGENSPLHF. The CDR3 coding sequence is TGTGCCAGCAGTGAATGGGCAGGGGAGAATTCACCCCTCCACTTT.

This clonotype was counted at least ten times. The J gene is TRBJ1-1, the V gene TRBV7-2, with D perhaps matching TRBD1 (6 bases). The germline V gene encodes CDR1 SGHTA and CDR2 FQGNSA. The CDR3 contains 16 residues. V was trimmed by 1 base and J by 1 base, leaving 13 bases between them. The CDR3 region has the DNA TGTGCCAGCAGCTTAGTAGGGGGGAGGGGGAACACTGAAGCTTTCTTT. It is translated as CASSLVGGRGNTEAFF.

The table lists this clonotype with many counts. The rearrangement joins TRBV9 to TRBJ2-3; TRBD2 agrees at 9 bases. The CDR3 runs 15 residues. CDR1 is SGDLS, CDR2 YYNGEE, per germline. Germline trimming cut 2 bases from V and 4 bases from J; bases unmatched to any gene: 5. For the CDR3, the DNA is TGTGCCAGCAGCGTCGGAGCGGGGGGCGCAGATACGCAGTATTTT. Translation: CASSVGAGGADTQYF.

In this sample, this clonotype turned up a few times. The chain links TRBV24-1 to TRBJ2-1, with D perhaps being TRBD1 or TRBD2 (5 bases each). Germline CDR1 reads KGHDR; CDR2 reads SFDVKD. Trimming took off 1 base at V and 6 bases at J, with 6 bases between the two ends. The CDR3 is made up of 13 amino acids. CDR3 DNA sequence: TGTGCCACCAGTGATTTTGGGGGCAATGAGCAGTTCTTC. Translated: CATSDFGGNEQFF.

This clonotype was counted at least ten times. The chain joins TRBV12-3 or TRBV12-4 to TRBJ2-6; the D gene is possibly TRBD2 (5 bases). Trimming pared 2 bases from V and 0 bases from J, leaving 8 bases between. The CDR3 has 16 residues. In nucleotides, the CDR3 is TGTGCCAGCAGTTTATCGGGATCCTCTGGGGCCAACGTCCTGACTTTC. Encoded protein: CASSLSGSSGANVLTF.

This clonotype was picked up many times. The gene calls are TRBV29-1 and TRBJ1-3; no clear D gene. The germline V gene encodes CDR1 SQVTM and CDR2 ANQGSEA. V gave up 3 bases and J gave up 5 bases, with 5 bases separating them. CDR3 length equals 11 residues. The CDR3 DNA reads TGCAGCGTTGATGAACGAAACACCATATATTTT. Amino acid sequence: CSVDERNTIYF.

This clonotype was recorded a few times. The chain links TRBV12-3 or TRBV12-4 to TRBJ2-7; the D is unclear. The CDR3 extends over 13 amino acids. Trimming took 6 bases from V and 7 from J, leaving 16 bases between them. The CDR3 bases are TGTGCCAGCAGGGCTACGACCTCCCGGGAGCAGTACTTC. Translating it yields CASRATTSREQYF.

This clonotype has only a few counts. J is TRBJ2-1 and V is TRBV4-1, with D unresolved. Looked up from germline, CDR1 is MGHRA and CDR2 is YSYEKL. The CDR3 is 16 residues long. V lost 3 bases, J lost 2 bases, and 14 bases lay in between. CDR3 residues: CASSQRTGRPYNEQFF. CDR3 in DNA: TGCGCCAGCAGCCAGCGTACCGGTAGGCCCTACAATGAGCAGTTCTTC.

This clonotype has at least ten counts. V gene TRBV19 combines with J gene TRBJ1-2; D gene ambiguous. Trimming removed 4 bases from V and 1 base from J, with 7 bases in between. CDR3 size: 13 residues. Germline V gives CDR1 LNHDA, CDR2 SQIVND (reference sequence). CDR3 bases: TGTGCCAGTAGTAGCGGCAGTAACTATGGCTACACCTTC. Translated: CASSSGSNYGYTF.

This clonotype was counted many times. The rearrangement joins TRBV12-3 or TRBV12-4 to TRBJ2-1, with 10 bases aligning to TRBD2. The CDR3 extends over 14 amino acids. The V and J ends lost 3 bases and 5 bases, in that order; junction bases with no gene match: 1. The CDR3 sequence is CASSFTSGDNEQFF. The DNA of the CDR3 is TGTGCCAGCAGTTTTACTAGCGGGGACAATGAGCAGTTCTTC.